The 5 T cell receptor beta chains presented below share a single source sample, sequenced in a study of T and B cells in COVID-19 patients. Each TRB amplification used about 230-550 ng of genomic DNA from blood. TRB rearrangements were amplified by multiplex PCR with BIOMED2 TRB-A/B primers. MiXCR was run by TCRdb on the multiplex PCR reads, yielding one entry per CDR3 protein. The sample contains 17,000 or so distinct CDR3 sequences, 27% of which appear only once. Sequenced material: blood. These receptors were taken from a human donor who had recovered from COVID-19.

This clonotype was observed a few times. This chain uses TRBV6-2 or TRBV6-3 with TRBJ1-5, with D possibly TRBD1 on 5 matching bases. The V gene lost 0 bases and the J gene lost 5 bases, with 11 bases spanning the gap. The germline V gene has CDR1 MNHEY and CDR2 SVGEGT. This CDR3 region has 15 residues. The CDR3 DNA is TGTGCCAGCAGTTACTCGGGCAGGGACCATCAGCCCCAGCATTTT. Translation: CASSYSGRDHQPQHF.

V usage is TRBV12-3 or TRBV12-4 and J usage is TRBJ2-3; 7 nucleotides agree with TRBD1. Losses at the gene ends were 2 bases for V and 4 bases for J; bases not matched to a gene: 0. The CDR3 sequence is 13 residues long. The CDR3 coding sequence is TGTGCCAGCAGTTTACAGGGGGCAGATACGCAGTATTTT. It translates to CASSLQGADTQYF.

V gene TRBV19 combines with J gene TRBJ2-7; a weak D match, TRBD2 (5 bases). V was shortened by 9 bases and J by 4 bases, with 10 bases between the two germline ends. CDR3 size: 11 residues. CDR1 is LNHDA and CDR2 is SQIVND in the germline V gene (reference sequence). The CDR3 sequence: CASKPGYEQYF. CDR3 nucleotide sequence: TGTGCCAGCAAACCGGGATACGAGCAGTACTTC.

This clonotype was picked up many times. This chain joins TRBV27 and TRBJ1-6; 9 positions match TRBD1. The CDR3 has 16 amino acids. J lost 7 bases, V lost 5 bases, and 9 bases had no gene match. CDR1 and CDR2 (germline): MNHEY, SMNVEV (reference sequence). CDR3 bases: TGTGCCAGCAGTCAACTAACAGGGGGCGGGAATTCACCCCTCCACTTT. It codes for CASSQLTGGGNSPLHF.

This clonotype was detected a few times. The chain uses TRBV11-2 and TRBJ1-4; weak D call: TRBD1 (5 bases). The CDR3 consists of 14 residues. V was clipped by 7 bases and J by 7 bases, with 16 bases between them. Germline V gene sequence: CDR1 SGHAT, CDR2 FQNNGV. CDR3 nucleotide sequence: TGTGCCAGCACACCGGGGGGATTTGGTGAAAAACTGTTTTTT. Translating it yields CASTPGGFGEKLFF.